The 23 T cell receptor beta chains given below trace back to one sample, sequenced in a study of T cells in Graves' hyperthyroidism and ophthalmopathy. The TCR beta CDR3 regions underwent amplification using RNA transcripts as the source. First-round RT-PCR of the TCR CDR3 relied on the HTBI primer set. TCRdb re-analysed the multiplex PCR reads in MiXCR, keeping a single row per CDR3 protein. The repertoire consists of 350,000 to 400,000 distinct CDR3 sequences, with about 15% occurring once and the leading ten covering roughly 33%. Sequenced sample: blood. These receptors all come from a woman in her twenties or thirties with Graves' hyperthyroidism.

This clonotype was detected a few times. The gene calls are TRBV6-1 and TRBJ2-1; 7 nucleotides line up with TRBD2. The CDR3 is 14 residues long. The J segment lost 6 bases and the V segment lost 8 bases, leaving 10 bases of the junction unmatched. CDR1 and CDR2 (germline): MNHNS, SASEGT. CDR3 in amino acids: CASRPGGGGNEQFF. DNA of the CDR3: TGTGCCAGCCGACCGGGCGGGGGTGGCAATGAGCAGTTCTTC.

This clonotype was counted between two and nine times. The chain joins TRBV7-3 to TRBJ2-3; 7 bases map to TRBD2. The J segment lost 3 bases and the V segment lost 2 bases, leaving 11 bases of the junction unmatched. The CDR3 loop spans 17 amino acids. Germline lookup yields CDR1 SGHTA and CDR2 FQGTGA. CDR3 amino acids: CASSLGFGGGGTDTQYF. The CDR3 bases are TGTGCCAGCAGCTTAGGGTTCGGCGGGGGAGGGACAGATACGCAGTATTTT.

The chain couples TRBV29-1 to TRBJ1-1, with D possibly being TRBD1 (5 bases). The CDR3 sequence is 11 residues long. The V end lost 4 bases, the J end lost 4 bases, and 7 bases lay between the germline ends. Germline V gives CDR1 SQVTM, CDR2 ANQGSEA. The CDR3 DNA is TGCAGCGTTGCAGGGAGCACTGAAGCTTTCTTT. Translation: CSVAGSTEAFF. The whole variable domain, remainder taken from reference TRBV29-1 and TRBJ1-1, is SAVISQKPSRDICQRGTSLTIQCQVDSQVTMMFWYRQQPGQSLTLIATANQGSEATYESGFVIDKFPISRPNLTFSTLTVSNMSPEDSSIYLCSVAGSTEAFFGQGTRLTVV.

The table lists this clonotype with a few counts. The chain employs TRBV6-1 and TRBJ2-1; the D is unclear. This CDR3 is built from 15 residues. V dropped 5 bases and J dropped 0 bases, with 11 bases sitting between them. Per germline, CDR1 MNHNS and CDR2 SASEGT. The CDR3 nucleotides read TGTGCCAGCAGTATTAGCAGGAGCTCCTACAATGAGCAGTTCTTC. It is translated as CASSISRSSYNEQFF.

There are a few counts of this clonotype. V gene TRBV5-1 combines with J gene TRBJ2-2, with D uncertain. Trimming pared 1 base from V and 1 base from J, leaving 8 bases between. The germline V gene encodes CDR1 SGHRS and CDR2 YFSETQ. This CDR3 comprises 15 residues. The CDR3 DNA is TGCGCCAGCAGCTTGTCGCCGGAGAACACCGGGGAGCTGTTTTTT. This sequence encodes CASSLSPENTGELFF.

This clonotype was detected ten times or more. This chain uses TRBV27 with TRBJ2-3; a possible D gene is TRBD1 (6 bases). V lost 4 bases, J lost 4 bases, and 15 bases lay in between. CDR1 is MNHEY and CDR2 is SMNVEV in the germline V gene (reference sequence). The CDR3 is 15 residues long. CDR3 DNA sequence: TGTGCCAGCAGTTCCCCCCCCTCAGGGGCAGATACGCAGTATTTT. Encoded protein: CASSSPPSGADTQYF.

Note on this clonotype: A read error may explain this, as a much larger clone is one base away. V and J are TRBV2 and TRBJ1-4; 10 positions match TRBD1. The CDR3 sequence is 15 residues long. The ends lost 8 bases at V and 7 bases at J; junction bases unmatched: 10. Germline V CDR1 and CDR2: SNHLY, FYNNEI. The CDR3 bases are TGTGCCAGCGGAACACCCGGGACAGGGGTTGAAAAACTGTTTTTT. It specifies CASGTPGTGVEKLFF.

This clonotype showed up just a few times. This chain joins TRBV11-2 and TRBJ2-7, with TRBD1 matching 8 bases. V gave up 1 base and J gave up 3 bases; unmatched junction bases: 8. The CDR3 sequence is 16 residues long. The V gene's germline CDR1 is SGHAT and CDR2 FQNNGV. This chain's CDR3 is CASSLGGSRGLYEQYF. CDR3 sequence (DNA): TGTGCCAGCAGCTTAGGCGGATCCAGGGGGCTCTACGAGCAGTACTTC.

The chain carries TRBV6-5 and TRBJ2-2; D gene uncertain. The CDR3 loop spans 13 amino acids. Germline V CDR1 and CDR2: MNHEY, SVGAGI. With 5 bases removed from V and 6 bases from J, the gap between germline ends came to 10 bases. The CDR3 loop reads CASSILVSGELFF. CDR3 bases: TGTGCCAGCAGTATACTCGTATCCGGGGAGCTGTTTTTT.

This clonotype was counted at least ten times. This chain joins TRBV20-1 and TRBJ1-1; D uncertain. The CDR3 sequence is 13 residues long. V lost 0 bases to trimming and J lost 5 bases, with 10 bases between them. Germline V gene data show CDR1 as DFQATT and CDR2 as SNEGSKA (reference sequence). CDR3 residues: CSARDGGETEAFF. CDR3 DNA sequence: TGCAGTGCTAGAGATGGTGGGGAAACTGAAGCTTTCTTT.

This clonotype was observed many times. The chain recombines TRBV5-1 with TRBJ2-7, with D tentatively TRBD2 (5 bases). Trimming removed 0 bases from V and 1 base from J, with 20 bases in between. This CDR3 region has 18 residues. Germline CDR1 SGHRS, CDR2 YFSETQ. CDR3 sequence (DNA): TGCGCCAGCAGCTTGGGTCCTGAGGGAGTACAGACGTCCTACGAGCAGTACTTC. Translating it yields CASSLGPEGVQTSYEQYF.

V gene TRBV5-4 combines with J gene TRBJ1-2; no reliable D call. Germline V gene sequence: CDR1 SGHNT, CDR2 YYREEE (reference sequence). The germline V and J ends were trimmed by 0 bases and 4 bases, with 10 bases remaining between them. This CDR3 contains 14 residues. The CDR3 reads CASSLDPESYGYTF. CDR3 sequence (DNA): TGTGCCAGCAGCTTGGATCCAGAGAGCTATGGCTACACCTTC. Full variable domain (remainder filled in from reference TRBV5-4 and TRBJ1-2): ETGVTQSPTHLIKTRGQQVTLRCSSQSGHNTVSWYQQALGQGPQFIFQYYREEENGRGNFPPRFSGLQFPNYSSELNVNALELDDSALYLCASSLDPESYGYTFGSGTRLTVV.

The table lists this clonotype with many counts. The gene calls are TRBV7-9 and TRBJ2-1, with a tentative D call TRBD2 (5 bases). The germline CDR1 and CDR2 sequences are SEHNR and FQNEAQ (reference sequence). CDR3 size: 15 residues. Between the trimmed V and J ends, which lost 5 bases and 7 bases, there was a span of 18 bases. DNA for the CDR3: TGTGCCAGCAGCATTAGCGAGACCTCGAGGAATGAGCAGTTCTTC. It translates to CASSISETSRNEQFF.

V gene TRBV10-3 combines with J gene TRBJ2-2; TRBD1 matches 9 bases. The CDR3 contains 14 residues. CDR1 is ENHRY and CDR2 is SYGVKD in the germline V gene. With 8 bases clipped from V and 5 bases from J, the junction kept 6 bases outside the gene matches. The DNA for the CDR3 is TGTGCCATCCCGGGACAGGGTGGGACCGGGGAGCTGTTTTTT. Translation: CAIPGQGGTGELFF.

V gene TRBV12-3 or TRBV12-4 combines with J gene TRBJ2-1; 12 bases agree with TRBD2. The V gene end was trimmed by 5 bases and the J gene end by 8 bases; junction bases not matched to a gene: 7. The CDR3 runs to 15 residues. The CDR3 spells CASSTTSGSAHEQFF. CDR3 in DNA: TGTGCCAGCAGTACGACTAGCGGGAGTGCCCATGAGCAGTTCTTC.

This clonotype was seen many times. J is TRBJ2-3 and V is TRBV20-1; 8 bases align to TRBD1. Trimming removed 6 bases from V and 6 bases from J; junction bases left unmatched: 17. Germline CDR1 and CDR2: DFQATT and SNEGSKA (reference sequence). The CDR3 contains 16 residues. The CDR3 nucleotides are TGCAGTGCCCCGAACCTAGGACAGGGCCATCGGGATACGCAGTATTTT. Translation gives CSAPNLGQGHRDTQYF.

Many counts were recorded for this clonotype. The gene calls are TRBV7-9 and TRBJ2-7; D is uncertain. CDR3 size: 11 residues. V was clipped by 5 bases and J by 3 bases, with 5 bases between them. CDR1 is SEHNR and CDR2 is FQNEAQ in the germline V gene (reference sequence). DNA for the CDR3: TGTGCCAGCAGCAACCACTACGAGCAGTACTTC. It yields the protein CASSNHYEQYF.

This clonotype has ten or more counts. This chain uses TRBV28 with TRBJ1-2; tentative D call: TRBD1 (6 bases). The CDR3 consists of 14 residues. The V gene's germline CDR1 is MDHEN and CDR2 SYDVKM. Trimming cost V 8 bases and J 4 bases, with 17 bases left between them. CDR3: CASRTGQKVYGYTF. CDR3 nucleotide sequence: TGTGCCAGCCGAACCGGACAGAAAGTCTATGGCTACACCTTC.

This clonotype was counted at least ten times. The chain uses TRBV20-1 and TRBJ1-5; the D gene is possibly TRBD1 (5 bases). The CDR3 totals 16 residues. CDR1 is DFQATT, CDR2 SNEGSKA, per germline (reference sequence). Trimming cost V 2 bases and J 2 bases, with 16 bases left between them. The CDR3 bases are TGCAGTGCTAGAAGCCAGCCGGACATCGGCAATCAGCCCCAGCATTTT. It specifies CSARSQPDIGNQPQHF.

The table lists this clonotype with a few counts. The chain carries TRBV13 and TRBJ2-6, with D maybe TRBD1 (7 bases). The CDR3 runs 18 residues. Germline V gene sequence: CDR1 PRHDT, CDR2 FYEKMQ (reference sequence). The V gene lost 5 bases and the J gene lost 0 bases, with 17 bases spanning the gap. CDR3 loop: CASSGRTGESSGANVLTF. The DNA for the CDR3 is TGTGCCAGCAGCGGGAGGACAGGTGAGAGCTCTGGGGCCAACGTCCTGACTTTC.

In this sample, this clonotype turned up a few times. The chain couples TRBV6-1 to TRBJ2-3; the match to TRBD2 covers 9 bases. Germline CDR1 MNHNS, CDR2 SASEGT. This CDR3 is built from 16 residues. V lost 6 bases and J lost 2; bases outside the gene matches: 9. As DNA, the CDR3 is TGTGCCAGCAGGATAGCGGGAGCCGGTTCCACAGATACGCAGTATTTT. Its protein product is CASRIAGAGSTDTQYF.

The chain uses TRBV6-5 and TRBJ2-7; D is possibly TRBD1 or TRBD2 (5 bases each). The germline CDR1 and CDR2 sequences are MNHEY and SVGAGI. This CDR3 is built from 13 residues. Trimming left V 2 bases short and J 7 bases short, with 12 bases between. DNA for the CDR3: TGTGCCAGCAGTTACGAGGGGTTGAGAGAGCAGTACTTC. Residues: CASSYEGLREQYF.

This clonotype was detected ten times or more. The chain links TRBV18 to TRBJ2-3; 9 bases map to TRBD1. The J segment lost 4 bases and the V segment lost 10 bases, leaving 9 bases of the junction unmatched. Germline V gene sequence: CDR1 KGHSH, CDR2 LQKENI. CDR3 size: 14 residues. This CDR3 reads CATGTGQGPDTQYF. The CDR3 DNA is TGTGCCACCGGAACGGGACAGGGTCCAGATACGCAGTATTTT. Full variable domain (remainder filled in from reference TRBV18 and TRBJ2-3): NAGVMQNPRHLVRRRGQEARLRCSPMKGHSHVYWYRQLPEEGLKFMVYLQKENIIDESGMPKERFSAEFPKEGPSILRIQQVVRGDSAAYFCATGTGQGPDTQYFGPGTRLTVL.